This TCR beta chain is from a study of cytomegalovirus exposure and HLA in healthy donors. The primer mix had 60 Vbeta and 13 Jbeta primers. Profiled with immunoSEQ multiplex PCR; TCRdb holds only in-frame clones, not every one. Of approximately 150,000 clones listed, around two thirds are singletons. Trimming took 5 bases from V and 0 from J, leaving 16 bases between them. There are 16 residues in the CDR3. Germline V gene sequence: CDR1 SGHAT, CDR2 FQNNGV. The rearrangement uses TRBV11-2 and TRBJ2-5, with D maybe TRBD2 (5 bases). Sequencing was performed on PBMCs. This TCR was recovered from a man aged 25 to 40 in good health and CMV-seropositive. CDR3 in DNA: TGTGCCAGCAGCGCCGAAGTGAGGGCGTACCAAGAGACCCAGTACTTC. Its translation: CASSAEVRAYQETQYF.